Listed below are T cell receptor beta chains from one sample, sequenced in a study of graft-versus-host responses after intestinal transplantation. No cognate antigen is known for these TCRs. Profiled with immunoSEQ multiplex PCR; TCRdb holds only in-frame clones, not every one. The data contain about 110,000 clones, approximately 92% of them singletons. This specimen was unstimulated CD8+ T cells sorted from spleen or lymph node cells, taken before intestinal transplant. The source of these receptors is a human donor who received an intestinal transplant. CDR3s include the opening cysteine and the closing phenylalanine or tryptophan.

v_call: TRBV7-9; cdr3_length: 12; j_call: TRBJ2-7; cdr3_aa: CASSLSSYEQYF
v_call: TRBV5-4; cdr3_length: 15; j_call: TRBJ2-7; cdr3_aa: CASRSGLAGSYEQYF
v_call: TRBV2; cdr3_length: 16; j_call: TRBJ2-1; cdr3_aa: CASQLAGSLSYNEQFF
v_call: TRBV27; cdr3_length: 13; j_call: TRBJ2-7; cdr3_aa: CASSLAKGYEQYF
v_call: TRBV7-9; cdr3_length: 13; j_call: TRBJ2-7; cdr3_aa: CASSRTGLYEQYF
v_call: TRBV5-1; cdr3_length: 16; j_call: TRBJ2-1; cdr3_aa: CASSLEAGGPRNEQFF
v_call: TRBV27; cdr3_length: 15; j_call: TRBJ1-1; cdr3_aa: CASSPYAISGDEAFF
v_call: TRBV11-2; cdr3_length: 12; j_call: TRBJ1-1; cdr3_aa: CASRTMNTEAFF
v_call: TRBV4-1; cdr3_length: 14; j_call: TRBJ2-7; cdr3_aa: CASSPAGEAYEQYF
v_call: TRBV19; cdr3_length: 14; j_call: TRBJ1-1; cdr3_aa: CASSARQGRTEAFF
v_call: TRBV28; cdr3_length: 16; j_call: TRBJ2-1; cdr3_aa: CASSPSTSASYNEQFF
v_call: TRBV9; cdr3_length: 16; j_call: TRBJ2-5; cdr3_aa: CASSGGTSGRQETQYF
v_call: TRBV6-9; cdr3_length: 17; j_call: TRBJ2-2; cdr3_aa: CASSGADRGWNTGELFF
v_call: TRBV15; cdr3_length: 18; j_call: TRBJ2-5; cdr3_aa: CATSRVNQRLAGKETQYF
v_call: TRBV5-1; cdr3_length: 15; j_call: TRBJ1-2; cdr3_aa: CASSLDKPAAGGYTF
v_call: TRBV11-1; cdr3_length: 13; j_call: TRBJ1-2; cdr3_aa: CVSSLGENYGYTF
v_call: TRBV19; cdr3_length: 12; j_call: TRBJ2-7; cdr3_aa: CASSTGQYEQYF
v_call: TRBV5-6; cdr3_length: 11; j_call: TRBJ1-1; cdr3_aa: CASSLGGEAFF
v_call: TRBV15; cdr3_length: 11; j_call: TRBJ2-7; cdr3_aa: CATSREREQYF
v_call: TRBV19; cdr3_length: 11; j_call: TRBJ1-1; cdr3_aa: CVSVASRTAFF
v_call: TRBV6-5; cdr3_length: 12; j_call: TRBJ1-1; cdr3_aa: CASSSTGAEGFF
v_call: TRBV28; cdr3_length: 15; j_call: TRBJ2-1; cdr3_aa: CASSSAGTTHNEQFF
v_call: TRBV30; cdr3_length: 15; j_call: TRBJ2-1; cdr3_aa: CAWIPSAGGNNEQFF
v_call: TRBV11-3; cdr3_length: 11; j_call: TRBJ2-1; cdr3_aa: CASSNVAEQFF
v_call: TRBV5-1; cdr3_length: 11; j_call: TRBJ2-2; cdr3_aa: CASSTTGELFF
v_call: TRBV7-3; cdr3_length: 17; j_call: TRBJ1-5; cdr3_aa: CASISGRELRYNQPQHF
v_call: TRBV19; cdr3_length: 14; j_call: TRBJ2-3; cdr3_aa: CASSIGRSTDTQYF
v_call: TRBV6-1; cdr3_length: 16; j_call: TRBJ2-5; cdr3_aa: CASSEWILAGEETQYF
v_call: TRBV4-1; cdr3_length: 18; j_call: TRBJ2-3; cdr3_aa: CASSQRTSGGPSTDTQYF
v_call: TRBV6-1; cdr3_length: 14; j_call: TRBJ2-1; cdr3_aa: CASSDGSTYNEQFF
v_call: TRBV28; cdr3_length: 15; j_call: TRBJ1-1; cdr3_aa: CASSFLGSRYTEAFF
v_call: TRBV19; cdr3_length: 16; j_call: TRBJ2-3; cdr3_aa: CASRTSGYISTDTQYF
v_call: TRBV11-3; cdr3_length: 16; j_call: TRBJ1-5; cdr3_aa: CASSSPFASGNQPQHF
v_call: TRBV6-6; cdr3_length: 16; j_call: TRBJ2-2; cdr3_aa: CASSYSGQGRPGELFF
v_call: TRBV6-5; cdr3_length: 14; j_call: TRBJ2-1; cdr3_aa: CASSYSRQGNEQFF
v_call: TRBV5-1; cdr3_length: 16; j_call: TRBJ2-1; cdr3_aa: CASSPELALSYNEQFF
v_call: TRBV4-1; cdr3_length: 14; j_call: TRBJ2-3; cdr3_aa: CASSQDQGTDTQYF
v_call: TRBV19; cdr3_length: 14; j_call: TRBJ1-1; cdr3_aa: CASSISDRNTEAFF
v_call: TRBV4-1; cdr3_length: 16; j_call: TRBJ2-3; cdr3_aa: CASSQQTGGGVDTQYF
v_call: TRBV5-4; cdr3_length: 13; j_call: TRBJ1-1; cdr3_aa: CASPNSRGDEAFF
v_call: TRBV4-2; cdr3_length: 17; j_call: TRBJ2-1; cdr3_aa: CASSQDSASGSYNEQFF
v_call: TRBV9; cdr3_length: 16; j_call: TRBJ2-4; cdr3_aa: CASSDRDGLKEGIQYF
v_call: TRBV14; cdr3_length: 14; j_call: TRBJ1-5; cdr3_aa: CASSQDGGGQPQHF
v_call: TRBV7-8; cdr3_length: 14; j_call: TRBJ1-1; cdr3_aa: CASSLSQRNTEAFF
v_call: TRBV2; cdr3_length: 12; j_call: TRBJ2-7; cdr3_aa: CAGGLVSYEQYF
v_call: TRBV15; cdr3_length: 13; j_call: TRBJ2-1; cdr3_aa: CATSRNSANEQFF
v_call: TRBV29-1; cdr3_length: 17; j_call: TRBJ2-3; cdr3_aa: CSVEGADREEYTDTQYF
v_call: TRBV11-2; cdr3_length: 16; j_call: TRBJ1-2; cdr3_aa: CASSLGLGGLVPGYTF
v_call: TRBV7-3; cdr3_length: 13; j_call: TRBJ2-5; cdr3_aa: CASSLGWKETQYF
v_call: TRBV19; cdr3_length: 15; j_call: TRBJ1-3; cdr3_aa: CASRREDHTGNTIYF
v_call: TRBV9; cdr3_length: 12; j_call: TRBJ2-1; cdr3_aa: CASSVDTSGQFF
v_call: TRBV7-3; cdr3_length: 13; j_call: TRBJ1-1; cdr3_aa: CASSRTVNTEAFF
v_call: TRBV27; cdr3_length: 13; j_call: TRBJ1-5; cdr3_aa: CASSLRGYQPQHF
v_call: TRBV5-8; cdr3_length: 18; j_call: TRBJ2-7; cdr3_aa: CASSFFGTGGISTYEQYF
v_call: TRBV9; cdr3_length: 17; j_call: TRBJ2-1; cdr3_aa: CASSDSRTSGRGNEQFF
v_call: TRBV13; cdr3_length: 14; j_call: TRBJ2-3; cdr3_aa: CASSLTSGRDTQYF
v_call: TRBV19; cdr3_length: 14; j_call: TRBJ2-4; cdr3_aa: CASSWALAKNIQYF
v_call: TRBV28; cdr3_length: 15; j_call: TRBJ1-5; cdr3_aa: CASSFTPDRAQPQHF
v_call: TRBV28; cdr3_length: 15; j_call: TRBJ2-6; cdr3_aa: CASSLILSGANVLTF